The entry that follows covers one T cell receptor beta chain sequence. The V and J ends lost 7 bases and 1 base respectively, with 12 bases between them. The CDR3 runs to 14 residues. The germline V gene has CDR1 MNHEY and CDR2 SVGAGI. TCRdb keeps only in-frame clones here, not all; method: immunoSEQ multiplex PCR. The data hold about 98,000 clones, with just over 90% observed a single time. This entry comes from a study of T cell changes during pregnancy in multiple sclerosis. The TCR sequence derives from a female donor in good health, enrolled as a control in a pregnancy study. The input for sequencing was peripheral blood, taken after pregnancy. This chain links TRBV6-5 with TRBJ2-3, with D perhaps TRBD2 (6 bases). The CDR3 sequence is CASIGSGGTDTQYF. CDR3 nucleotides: TGTGCCAGCATCGGGAGTGGGGGCACAGATACGCAGTATTTT.